The rows below give T cell receptor beta chains drawn from one sample of a study of T cells in Graves' hyperthyroidism and ophthalmopathy. TCRdb passed the multiplex PCR reads through MiXCR, listing each CDR3 protein once. In the table there are 750,000 to 900,000 distinct CDR3 sequences, roughly 40% of which are singletons. Sequenced input: blood. These receptors all come from a man between 18 and 35 years old with Graves' hyperthyroidism. CDR3s include the opening cysteine and the closing phenylalanine or tryptophan. D genes are given only for firm matches. Size tells how often a clone was seen (once, few, many) or the class of an expanded clone, and some rows leave it out.

cdr3_nt	cdr3_aa	clone_size	j_call	v_call	d_call
TGTGCCAGCAGCTTAGCCGGGAGCCTAGACTATGGCTACACCTTC	CASSLAGSLDYGYTF	-	TRBJ1-2	TRBV7-8	-
TGCAGCGTTGAAGAGGTGAATAATGGCTACACCTTC	CSVEEVNNGYTF	-	TRBJ1-2	TRBV29-1	-
TGTGCCACCAGCATGGACCACCAAGAGACCCAGTACTTC	CATSMDHQETQYF	many	TRBJ2-5	TRBV15	-
TGTGCCAGCAAGGGTCGGGGTTGGGAAAAACTGTTTTTT	CASKGRGWEKLFF	many	TRBJ1-4	TRBV12-3/TRBV12-4	-
TGTGCCAGCAGTTTCTCGGGGCCCACCGGGGAGCTGTTTTTT	CASSFSGPTGELFF	-	TRBJ2-2	TRBV12-3/TRBV12-4	-
-	CASSSSGGADF	-	TRBJ2-7	TRBV2	-
TGTGCCGCTTCAGCGGGGATCGGAAACACCATATATTTT	CAASAGIGNTIYF	-	TRBJ1-3	TRBV19	-
TGTGCCAGTATGCGACAGGGCACAGGGCCCCAGCATTTT	CASMRQGTGPQHF	many	TRBJ1-5	TRBV19	TRBD1
TGTGCCAGCAGTGAACAGGGACAGGGGACAGAGACCCAGTACTTC	CASSEQGQGTETQYF	-	TRBJ2-5	TRBV2	TRBD1
TGCAGCGTTAAAAACAGGGGTTACCACGAGCAGTACTTC	CSVKNRGYHEQYF	-	TRBJ2-7	TRBV29-1	TRBD1
TGTGCCAGCAGCTTATCAGGGGGACCGAGTCAAGAGACCCAGTACTTC	CASSLSGGPSQETQYF	-	TRBJ2-5	TRBV11-2	TRBD1
TGTGCCAGCACTGGGGGTTTGGAGCAGTACTTC	CASTGGLEQYF	few	TRBJ2-7	TRBV5-6	-
TGCGCCAGCAGCTTGGATGCCAGCCTCCCCTCACCCCTCCACTTT	CASSLDASLPSPLHF	many	TRBJ1-6	TRBV5-1	-
TGCAGTGCACTCACAGGGGGCAGTGGTGAAGCTTTCTTT	CSALTGGSGEAFF	many	TRBJ1-1	TRBV20-1	TRBD1
TGTGCCAGCAGCCAAGAGACCAGGGACTACGAGCAGTACTTC	CASSQETRDYEQYF	-	TRBJ2-7	TRBV5-1	-
TGTGCCAGCAGGTACACGGGACAGCACTATGGCTACACCTTC	CASRYTGQHYGYTF	few	TRBJ1-2	TRBV6-5	TRBD1
TGTGCCAGCAGCGCCTCGGACAGCTCCTACGAGCAGTACTTC	CASSASDSSYEQYF	-	TRBJ2-7	TRBV9	-
TGCGGTGCTACGGGGGGCAGGGCCGGGGCCAACGTCCTGACTTTC	CGATGGRAGANVLTF	once	TRBJ2-6	TRBV20-1	-
TGTGCCAGCAGCTTAGAAGGGCGGTCAAATCAGCCCCAGCATTTT	CASSLEGRSNQPQHF	many	TRBJ1-5	TRBV7-9	-
TGTGCCAGCAGTCCCTCAGGCCCTGGGGAGCCCCAGCATTTT	CASSPSGPGEPQHF	few	TRBJ1-5	TRBV5-5	-
TGTACCACCGGCGGGGACAGGGATGAAAAACTGTTTTTT	CTTGGDRDEKLFF	-	TRBJ1-4	TRBV15	TRBD1
TGTGCCAGCAGCTTAGGGGGGACAGCGCTTTCACCCCTCCACTTT	CASSLGGTALSPLHF	many	TRBJ1-6	TRBV7-9	TRBD1
TGTGCCAGCTCACCCCGGCAGGGGGCAGGTAGTCGCAATCAGCCCCAGCATTTT	CASSPRQGAGSRNQPQHF	-	TRBJ1-5	TRBV2	TRBD1
TGTGCCAGTAGTATTGACGGAGGGATCACTGAAGCTTTCTTT	CASSIDGGITEAFF	many	TRBJ1-1	TRBV19	-
TGTGCCAGCAGCTCTCAGGGGGCAGCCTACGAGCAGTACTTC	CASSSQGAAYEQYF	-	TRBJ2-7	TRBV7-9	TRBD1
TGTGCCAGCAGTGGGGACGTTAACACTGAAGCTTTCTTT	CASSGDVNTEAFF	many	TRBJ1-1	TRBV2	-
TGTGCCAGCAGTTTATCAATTGGGGGATCACCCCTCCACTTT	CASSLSIGGSPLHF	-	TRBJ1-6	TRBV25-1	-
TGTGCCAGCAATCCAACGGGGAATTCACCCCTCCACTTT	CASNPTGNSPLHF	-	TRBJ1-6	TRBV6-1	-
TGCGCCAGCAGCGGGACCATCGACACTGAAGCTTTCTTT	CASSGTIDTEAFF	few	TRBJ1-1	TRBV5-1	-
TGTGCCAGCAGGTTCTACCGGGACAGGGGCTACGAGCAGTACTTC	CASRFYRDRGYEQYF	-	TRBJ2-7	TRBV6-5	TRBD1
TGTGCCAGCAGGCCCCAGAGTCGGGAGACCCAGTACTTC	CASRPQSRETQYF	many	TRBJ2-5	TRBV7-2	-
TGTGCCACGAGCAGGGGGGCGAACACTGAAGCTTTCTTT	CATSRGANTEAFF	many	TRBJ1-1	TRBV19	TRBD1
TGTGCCACCAGCCCAACAGGGGGCCGGAGCAATCAGCCCCAGCATTTT	CATSPTGGRSNQPQHF	many	TRBJ1-5	TRBV15	TRBD1
TGTGCCAGCAGCTGGGGGCGGGCTCCCCAAGAGACCCAGTACTTC	CASSWGRAPQETQYF	-	TRBJ2-5	TRBV7-6	-
TGCAGCGTTGAATCTCCCCGACAGGGGGTATCCTACGAGCAGTACTTC	CSVESPRQGVSYEQYF	many	TRBJ2-7	TRBV29-1	TRBD1
TGCAGTGCTAGAGAGTGGGGGACAGCAGTAAATCAGCCCCAGCATTTT	CSAREWGTAVNQPQHF	-	TRBJ1-5	TRBV20-1	TRBD1
TGTGCCAGCAGCTTCGGGACAGTTAACACTGGAGCTTTCTTT	CASSFGTVNTGAFF	-	TRBJ1-1	TRBV7-2	TRBD1
TGCGCCAGCAGCCAAGATCGGCAGGGCACGAAACTGTTTTTT	CASSQDRQGTKLFF	-	TRBJ1-4	TRBV4-1	-
TGTGCCAGCAGCGATCCGACAGTCTATGGCTACACCTTC	CASSDPTVYGYTF	-	TRBJ1-2	TRBV5-1	-
TGTGCCAGTAGTATAGTGTCAAACAATCAGCCCCAGCATTTT	CASSIVSNNQPQHF	many	TRBJ1-5	TRBV19	-
TGTGCCAGCAGTGGAGACAGGGGGCGAGAGCCCCAGTACTTC	CASSGDRGREPQYF	-	TRBJ2-5	TRBV2	TRBD1
TGTGCCAGCAGCGTTTTCAGGCAACCGAACACCGGGGAGCTGTTTTTT	CASSVFRQPNTGELFF	few	TRBJ2-2	TRBV9	-
TGTGCCAGCAGGTTTGGGGGGACGGAGACCCAGTACTTC	CASRFGGTETQYF	few	TRBJ2-5	TRBV12-3/TRBV12-4	-
TGCGCCAGCAGCCAACGTCTCGGTGAGACCCAGTACTTC	CASSQRLGETQYF	many	TRBJ2-5	TRBV4-3	-
TGCAGTGCCCCGGCAGGGAAGGGAACCGGGGAGCTGTTTTTT	CSAPAGKGTGELFF	few	TRBJ2-2	TRBV20-1	-
TGCAGTGCTAGATCTGGAGGGACAGGGGTGTTTGGCACCTACGAGCAGTACTTC	CSARSGGTGVFGTYEQYF	-	TRBJ2-7	TRBV20-1	TRBD1
TGTGCCAGCAGCTTAGTCGGGCTGAACACTGAAGCTTCCTTT	CASSLVGLNTEASF	-	TRBJ1-1	TRBV7-8	-